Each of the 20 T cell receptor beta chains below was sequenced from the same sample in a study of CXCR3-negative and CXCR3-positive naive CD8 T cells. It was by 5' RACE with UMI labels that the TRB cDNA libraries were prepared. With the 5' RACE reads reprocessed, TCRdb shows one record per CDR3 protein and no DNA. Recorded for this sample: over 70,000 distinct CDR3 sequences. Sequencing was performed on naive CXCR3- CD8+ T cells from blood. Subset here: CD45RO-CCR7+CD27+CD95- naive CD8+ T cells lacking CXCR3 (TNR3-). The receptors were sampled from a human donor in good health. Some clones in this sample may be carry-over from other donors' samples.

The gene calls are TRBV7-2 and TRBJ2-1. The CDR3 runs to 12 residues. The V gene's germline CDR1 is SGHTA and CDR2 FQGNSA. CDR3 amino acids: CASSVVWGEQFF.

The CDR3 spells CASSPEVDYEQYF. The V and J genes are TRBV7-9 and TRBJ2-7; no DNA is available, so the TRBD2 call from TCRdb remains unchecked. Per germline, CDR1 SEHNR and CDR2 FQNEAQ (reference sequence). The CDR3 sequence is 13 residues long.

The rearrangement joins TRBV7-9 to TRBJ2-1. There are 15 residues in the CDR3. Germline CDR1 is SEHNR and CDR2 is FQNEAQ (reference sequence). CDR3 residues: CASSLSEKTSVGQFF.

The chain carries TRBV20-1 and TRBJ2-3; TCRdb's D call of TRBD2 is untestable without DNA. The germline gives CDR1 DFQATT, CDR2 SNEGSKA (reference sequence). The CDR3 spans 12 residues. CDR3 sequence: CSASGSRNTQYF.

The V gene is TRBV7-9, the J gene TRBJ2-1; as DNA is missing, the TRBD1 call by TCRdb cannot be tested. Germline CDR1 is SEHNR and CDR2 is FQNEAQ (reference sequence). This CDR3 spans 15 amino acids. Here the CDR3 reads CASSLIGQGDFEQFF.

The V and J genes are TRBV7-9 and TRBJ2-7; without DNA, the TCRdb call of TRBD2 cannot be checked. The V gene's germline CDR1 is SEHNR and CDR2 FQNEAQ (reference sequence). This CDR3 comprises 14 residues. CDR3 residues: CASSARLAGNEQYF. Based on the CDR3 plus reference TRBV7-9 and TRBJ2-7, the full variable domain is DTGVSQNPRHKITKRGQNVTFRCDPISEHNRLYWYRQTLGQGPEFLTYFQNEAQLEKSRLLSDRFSAERPKGSFSTLEIQRTEQGDSAMYLCASSARLAGNEQYFGPGTRLTVT.

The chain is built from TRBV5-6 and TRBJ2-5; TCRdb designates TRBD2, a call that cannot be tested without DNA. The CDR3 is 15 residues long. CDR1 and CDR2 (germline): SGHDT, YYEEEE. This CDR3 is CASNLDKSLREAQYF.

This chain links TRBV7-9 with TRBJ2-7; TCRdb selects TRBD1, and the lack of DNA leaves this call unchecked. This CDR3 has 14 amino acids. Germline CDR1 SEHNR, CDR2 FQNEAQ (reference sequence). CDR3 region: CASSHSGTGYEQYF.

The CDR3 loop reads CASSQDTGGRNGYTF. The chain recombines TRBV14 with TRBJ1-2; lacking DNA, the TRBD1 call made by TCRdb goes unchecked. The CDR3 sequence is 15 residues long. Looked up from germline, CDR1 is SGHDN and CDR2 is FVKESK. The full variable domain, completed using reference TRBV14 and TRBJ1-2, is EAGVTQFPSHSVIEKGQTVTLRCDPISGHDNLYWYRRVMGKEIKFLLHFVKESKQDESGMPNNRFLAERTGGTYSTLKVQPAELEDSGVYFCASSQDTGGRNGYTFGSGTRLTVV.

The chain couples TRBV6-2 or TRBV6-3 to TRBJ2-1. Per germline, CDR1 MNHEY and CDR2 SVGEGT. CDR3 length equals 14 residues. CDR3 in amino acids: CASSTHDKLGEQFF.

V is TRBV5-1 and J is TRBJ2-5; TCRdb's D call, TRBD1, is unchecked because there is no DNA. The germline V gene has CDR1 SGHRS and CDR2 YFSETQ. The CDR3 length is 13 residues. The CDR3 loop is CASSLLTGEIQYF.

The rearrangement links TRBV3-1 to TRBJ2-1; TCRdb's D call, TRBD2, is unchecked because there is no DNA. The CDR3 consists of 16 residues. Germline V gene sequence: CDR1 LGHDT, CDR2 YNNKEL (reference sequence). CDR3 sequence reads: CASSQGLDLTYNEQFF.

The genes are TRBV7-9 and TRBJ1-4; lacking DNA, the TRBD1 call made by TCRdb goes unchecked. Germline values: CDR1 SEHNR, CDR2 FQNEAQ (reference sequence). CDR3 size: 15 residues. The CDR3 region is CASSARDTTNEKLFF.

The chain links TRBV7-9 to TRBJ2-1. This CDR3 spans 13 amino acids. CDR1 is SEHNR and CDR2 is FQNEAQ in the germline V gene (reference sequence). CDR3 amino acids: CASSLVQVNEQFF.

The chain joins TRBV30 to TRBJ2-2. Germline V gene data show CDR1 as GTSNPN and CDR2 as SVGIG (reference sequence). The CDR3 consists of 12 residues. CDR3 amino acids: CAWTDGAGELFF.

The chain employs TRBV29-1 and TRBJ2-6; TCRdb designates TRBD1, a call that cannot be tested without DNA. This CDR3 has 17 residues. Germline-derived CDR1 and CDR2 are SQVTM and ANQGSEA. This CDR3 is CSATGTGVESGANVLTF.

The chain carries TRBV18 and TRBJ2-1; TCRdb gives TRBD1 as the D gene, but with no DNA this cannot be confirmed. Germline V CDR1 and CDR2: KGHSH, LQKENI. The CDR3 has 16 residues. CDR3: CASSPAGTEANNEQFF.

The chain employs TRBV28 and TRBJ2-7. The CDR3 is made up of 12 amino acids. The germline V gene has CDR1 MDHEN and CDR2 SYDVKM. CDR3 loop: CASSSSNYEQYF.

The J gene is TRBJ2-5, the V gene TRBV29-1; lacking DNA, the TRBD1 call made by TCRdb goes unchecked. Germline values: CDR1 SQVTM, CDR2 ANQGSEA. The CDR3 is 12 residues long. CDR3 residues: CSVEGTRETQYF.

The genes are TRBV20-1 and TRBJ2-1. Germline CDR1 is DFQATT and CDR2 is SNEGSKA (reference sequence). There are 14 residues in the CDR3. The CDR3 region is CSARDHASSTEQFF.